This T cell receptor (beta chain) was captured in a study of OX40 agonist ivuxolimab in advanced cancers. General study results and limits: Both CD4+ and CD8+ T cell populations in blood had undergone clonal expansion by week 6 at 0.1 to 3.0 mg/kg. Normalized T-cell clonal expansion was also low in a subset of nonresponders.

Data came from immunoSEQ multiplex PCR; TCRdb stores just in-frame clones and leaves some out. Of approximately 43,000 clones listed, approximately 87% are singletons. CDR3 length equals 12 residues. CDR1 is SQVTM, CDR2 ANQGSEA, per germline. V lost 7 bases, J lost 3 bases, and 11 bases lay in between. This clone occurred once. The antigen remains undetermined. The J gene is TRBJ2-3, the V gene TRBV29-1, with D hard to call. Sequencing used CD4+ or CD8+ T cells sorted from blood, obtained in a trial of the OX40 agonist ivuxolimab. This TCR came from an adult with an advanced solid tumor such as melanoma, head and neck, liver or kidney cancer. The CDR3 sequence is CSGSRETDTQYF. The CDR3 DNA sequence: TGCAGCGGTAGTAGGGAAACAGATACGCAGTATTTT.